Below are 2 T cell receptor beta chains sequenced from a single sample in a study of blood T cells in healthy people across ages. Through a sample-barcoded 5' primer and a J-beta primer mix, a second PCR was run for about 6 to 12 cycles. MiXCR was run by TCRdb on the 5' RACE reads, yielding one entry per CDR3 protein. Of about 1.4 million distinct CDR3 sequences listed, around 55% are singletons. The sequenced sample consisted of blood. Every receptor here comes from a man aged 18 to 30 in good health.

Notes on this clonotype: A much larger clone is a single base away; this may be a read error. The CDR3 sequence: CSVKDGYEQYF. DNA of the CDR3: TGCAGCGTTAAGGACGGCTACGAGCAGTACTTC. The V call is TRBV29-1, the J call TRBJ2-7; the D is unclear. The CDR3 loop spans 11 amino acids. CDR1 SQVTM and CDR2 ANQGSEA come from the germline V gene. V dropped 5 bases and J dropped 3 bases, with 8 bases sitting between them.

This sequence joins TRBV28 and TRBJ1-2, with 9 bases fitting TRBD1. This CDR3 has 16 amino acids. The germline gives CDR1 MDHEN, CDR2 SYDVKM. The V segment lost 6 bases and the J segment 8 bases; nucleotides outside the gene matches: 16. CDR3 region: CASSPLSDRGEWGYTF. CDR3 DNA sequence: TGTGCCAGCAGCCCCTTATCGGACAGGGGTGAGTGGGGCTACACCTTC.